This TCR beta chain was recorded in a study of chemoradiotherapy in HPV16-positive cancers. Study-wide results and limits: HPV-responsive T-cell expansion during chemoradiotherapy was linked to improved recurrence-free survival in HPV16-positive patients. During treatment, candidate HPV-specific clones and E7-related motifs expanded in tumor. The functional HPV-specific definition rests on just a couple of HPV16-positive patients.

Here immunoSEQ multiplex PCR was the method, and the copy in TCRdb shows in-frame clones only, minus some. The repertoire holds roughly 34,000 clones, with 86% as singletons. CDR1 is WSHSY and CDR2 is SAAADI in the germline V gene. Trimming stripped 2 bases from V and 8 bases from J, with 11 bases between. The CDR3 runs to 13 residues. Regarding this clone: Its antigen is still unknown.

This clonotype was sampled from a human donor with HPV-associated anogenital cancer. The chain couples TRBV10-2 to TRBJ2-3; D may be TRBD1 or TRBD2 (5 bases each). Sequencing was performed on blood, taken from a patient who underwent chemoradiotherapy. CDR3: CASSEGSGGTQYF. The CDR3 DNA follows: TGCGCCAGCAGTGAGGGGTCTGGGGGTACGCAGTATTTT.